A single sample gave rise to the 8 T cell receptor beta chains below, sequenced in a study of T cells in localized non-small cell lung cancer. The assay was immunoSEQ multiplex PCR, and TCRdb's table has in-frame clones only and misses some. The sample includes about 1,600 clones, over 25% of them seen just once. The sequences come from lung tumor tissue, collected before any cancer treatment. The receptors here all came from a man aged 35-75 years with stage I lung adenocarcinoma.

By sample fraction, this clone is medium-sized. This chain joins TRBV6-8 and TRBJ2-6; 9 bases fit TRBD1. Losses at the gene ends were 5 bases for V and 4 bases for J; bases not matched to a gene: 9. This CDR3 has 17 amino acids. From germline, CDR1 is MNHGY and CDR2 SAAAGT. The CDR3 protein is CASSPSRDRAGANVLTF. As DNA, the CDR3 is TGTGCCAGCAGTCCGTCCCGGGACAGGGCCGGGGCCAACGTCCTGACTTTC.

This clone was observed a handful of times. This chain connects TRBV7-8 to TRBJ2-1; D possibly uses TRBD1 or TRBD2 (5 bases each). This CDR3 spans 17 amino acids. CDR1 and CDR2 (germline): SGHVS, FQNEAQ. Trimming took 5 bases from V and 0 from J, leaving 17 bases between them. In DNA, the CDR3 is TGTGCCAGCAGCCCACGAGGGGCCAGCAGCTCCTACAATGAGCAGTTCTTC. Translated: CASSPRGASSSYNEQFF.

The V and J genes are TRBV11-3 and TRBJ1-5, with D hard to call. Germline V gives CDR1 SGHNT, CDR2 YENEEA. This CDR3 has 16 amino acids. Trimming pared 4 bases from V and 0 bases from J, leaving 13 bases between. The CDR3, as DNA: TGTGCCAGCAGCTCATCGGGTAGAAATAGCAATCAGCCCCAGCATTTT. It specifies CASSSSGRNSNQPQHF.

This chain joins TRBV5-1 and TRBJ2-1, with D perhaps TRBD2 (6 bases). Trimming removed 1 base from V and 1 base from J, with 9 bases in between. The CDR3 totals 15 residues. Germline CDR1 SGHRS, CDR2 YFSETQ. CDR3 sequence reads: CASSLTGGSYNEQFF. DNA for the CDR3: TGCGCCAGCAGCTTGACTGGGGGGTCCTACAATGAGCAGTTCTTC.

The V and J genes are TRBV5-1 and TRBJ2-5; the D is unclear. The CDR3 loop spans 15 amino acids. The V gene's germline CDR1 is SGHRS and CDR2 YFSETQ. The germline V and J ends were trimmed by 0 bases and 1 base, with 10 bases remaining between them. The CDR3 coding sequence is TGCGCCAGCAGCTTGGAGGGCAGCCCCCAAGAGACCCAGTACTTC. As protein: CASSLEGSPQETQYF.

The chain links TRBV30 to TRBJ1-1; D is perhaps TRBD1 (5 bases). The CDR3 runs to 13 residues. Germline CDR1 is GTSNPN and CDR2 is SVGIG (reference sequence). The V gene lost 0 bases and the J gene lost 8 bases, with 13 bases spanning the gap. In DNA, the CDR3 is TGTGCCTGGAGTGTACTTCGAGGGACGGAAGCTTTCTTT. The encoded protein is CAWSVLRGTEAFF.

This clone was seen a handful of times. V usage is TRBV9 and J usage is TRBJ2-2; D uncertain. Germline CDR1 reads SGDLS; CDR2 reads YYNGEE. The CDR3 extends over 14 amino acids. The V gene lost 5 bases and the J gene lost 1 base, with 9 bases spanning the gap. As DNA, the CDR3 is TGTGCCAGCAGAGCTCGGCAGAACACCGGGGAGCTGTTTTTT. Translating it yields CASRARQNTGELFF.

This clone is judged large (0.1 to 1%). The chain links TRBV6-8 to TRBJ2-5; the D call may be TRBD1 or TRBD2 (5 bases each). The CDR3 sequence is 13 residues long. The V and J ends lost 1 base and 6 bases respectively, with 9 bases between them. In germline, CDR1 is MNHGY, CDR2 SAAAGT. In DNA, the CDR3 is TGTGCCAGCAGTTACTTTCAGGGACAGACCCAGTACTTC. The encoded protein is CASSYFQGQTQYF.